This is a list of T cell receptor beta chains from one sample in a study of OX40 agonist ivuxolimab in advanced cancers. TCRdb's table, derived via immunoSEQ multiplex PCR, lists solely in-frame clones and lacks some. Among more than 45,000 clones listed, 89% were seen once. The material sequenced was CD4+ or CD8+ T cells sorted from blood, taken in a trial of the OX40 agonist ivuxolimab. The receptors derive from an adult with an advanced solid tumor such as melanoma, head and neck, liver or kidney cancer. CDR3s include the opening cysteine and the closing phenylalanine or tryptophan. A D gene is named only where the DNA matches it firmly. Clone size is shown for a subset of rows, as once, few, many or a class of expanded clone.

J: TRBJ2-1
D: -
size: -
V: TRBV19
CDR3: CASSISKDGYNEQFF
DNA: TGTGCCAGTAGTATCTCCAAAGATGGGTACAATGAGCAGTTCTTC

J: TRBJ2-1
D: TRBD2
size: once
V: TRBV7-9
CDR3: CASTTLAGGINEQFF
DNA: TGTGCCAGCACCACTTTAGCGGGAGGAATCAATGAGCAGTTCTTC

J: TRBJ2-2
D: -
size: -
V: TRBV28
CDR3: CASSQPGTTNTGELFF
DNA: TGTGCCAGCAGCCAGCCCGGGACAACCAACACCGGGGAGCTGTTTTTT

J: TRBJ1-5
D: -
size: -
V: TRBV6-5
CDR3: CASSYSGEDQPQHF
DNA: TGTGCCAGCAGTTACTCAGGGGAGGATCAGCCCCAGCATTTT

J: TRBJ2-1
D: -
size: -
V: TRBV25-1
CDR3: CASSAPGLPLFF
DNA: TGTGCCAGCAGTGCCCCGGGACTGCCCCTGTTCTTC

J: TRBJ1-4
D: TRBD1
size: -
V: TRBV7-9
CDR3: CASSLELRQGGTEKLFF
DNA: TGTGCCAGCAGCTTGGAGCTACGACAGGGGGGGACTGAAAAACTGTTTTTT

J: TRBJ2-2
D: -
size: -
V: TRBV9
CDR3: CASSAIAGSYTGELFF
DNA: TGTGCCAGCAGCGCCATCGCCGGGAGTTACACCGGGGAGCTGTTTTTT

J: TRBJ2-7
D: -
size: -
V: TRBV27
CDR3: CANSLWSSSEQYF
DNA: TGTGCCAACAGTTTATGGAGCTCCTCCGAGCAGTACTTC

J: TRBJ1-6
D: TRBD1
size: -
V: TRBV29-1
CDR3: CRSPCRRDRANSPLHF
DNA: TGCAGAAGCCCATGTCGGCGTGACAGGGCTAATTCACCCCTCCACTTT

J: TRBJ2-1
D: TRBD2
size: once
V: TRBV4-3
CDR3: CASSQASGREDEQFF
DNA: TGCGCCAGCAGCCAGGCTAGCGGGAGGGAAGATGAGCAGTTCTTC

J: TRBJ1-2
D: -
size: -
V: TRBV4-3
CDR3: CASSQDRGGYGYTF
DNA: TGCGCCAGCAGCCAAGATCGGGGCGGCTATGGCTACACCTTC

J: TRBJ2-7
D: -
size: once
V: TRBV28
CDR3: CASSLDKRAEQYF
DNA: TGTGCCAGCAGTCTTGACAAGCGCGCCGAGCAGTACTTC

J: TRBJ2-1
D: -
size: -
V: TRBV11-2
CDR3: CASSPPAGRNYNEQFF
DNA: TGTGCCAGCAGCCCTCCCGCTGGGCGGAACTACAACGAGCAGTTCTTC

J: TRBJ2-1
D: TRBD1
size: -
V: TRBV11-2
CDR3: CASSLVAGGHQVSYNEQFF
DNA: TGTGCCAGCAGCTTAGTCGCAGGGGGCCACCAAGTCTCCTACAATGAGCAGTTCTTC

J: TRBJ1-5
D: TRBD1
size: -
V: TRBV7-2
CDR3: CASSLYFSLDRGGNQPQHF
DNA: TGTGCCAGCAGCCTCTACTTTTCACTTGACAGGGGCGGCAATCAGCCCCAGCATTTT

J: TRBJ2-1
D: TRBD2
size: -
V: TRBV2
CDR3: CASSLANSYNEQFF
DNA: TGTGCCAGCTCACTAGCGAACTCCTACAATGAGCAGTTCTTC

J: TRBJ2-7
D: -
size: -
V: TRBV27
CDR3: CASSFGVKYEQYF
DNA: TGTGCCAGCAGTTTCGGGGTCAAATACGAGCAGTACTTC

J: TRBJ1-2
D: -
size: -
V: TRBV19
CDR3: CASTDGFGGLYGYTF
DNA: TGTGCCAGTACGGATGGGTTTGGTGGACTCTATGGCTACACCTTC